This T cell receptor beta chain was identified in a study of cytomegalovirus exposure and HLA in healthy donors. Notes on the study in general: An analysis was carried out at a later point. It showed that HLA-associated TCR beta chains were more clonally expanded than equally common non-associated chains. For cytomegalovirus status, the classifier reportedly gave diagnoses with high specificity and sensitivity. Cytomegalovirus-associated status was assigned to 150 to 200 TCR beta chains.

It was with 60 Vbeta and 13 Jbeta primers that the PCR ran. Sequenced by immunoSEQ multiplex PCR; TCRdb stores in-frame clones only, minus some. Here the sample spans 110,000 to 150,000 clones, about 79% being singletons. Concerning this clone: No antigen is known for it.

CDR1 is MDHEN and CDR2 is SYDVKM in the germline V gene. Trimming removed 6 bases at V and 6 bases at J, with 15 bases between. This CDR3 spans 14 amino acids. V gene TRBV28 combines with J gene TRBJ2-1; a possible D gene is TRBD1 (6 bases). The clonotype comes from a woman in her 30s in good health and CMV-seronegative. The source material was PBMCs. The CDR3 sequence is CASRKGGQINEQFF. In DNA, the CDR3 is TGTGCCAGCAGGAAAGGTGGACAGATCAATGAGCAGTTCTTC.